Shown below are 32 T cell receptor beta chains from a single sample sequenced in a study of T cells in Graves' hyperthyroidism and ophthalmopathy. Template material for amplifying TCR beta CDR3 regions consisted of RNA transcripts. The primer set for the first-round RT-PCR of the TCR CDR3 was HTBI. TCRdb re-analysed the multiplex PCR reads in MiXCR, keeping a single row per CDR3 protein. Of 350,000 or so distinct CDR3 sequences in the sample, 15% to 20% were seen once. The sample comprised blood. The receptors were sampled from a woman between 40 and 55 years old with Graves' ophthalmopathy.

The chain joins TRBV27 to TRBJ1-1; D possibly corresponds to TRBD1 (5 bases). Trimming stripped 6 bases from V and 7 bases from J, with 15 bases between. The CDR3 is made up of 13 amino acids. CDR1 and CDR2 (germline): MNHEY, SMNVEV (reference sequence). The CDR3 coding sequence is TGTGCCAGCAGCTGGGGGGGGGTTGATGAAGCTTTCTTT. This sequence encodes CASSWGGVDEAFF.

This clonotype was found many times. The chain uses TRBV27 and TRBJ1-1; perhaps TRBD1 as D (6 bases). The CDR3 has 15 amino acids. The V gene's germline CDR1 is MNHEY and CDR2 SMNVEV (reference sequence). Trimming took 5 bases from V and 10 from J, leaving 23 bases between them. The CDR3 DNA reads TGTGCCAGCAGTCCTCGCAGGGGAACGAAGGTTGTAGCTTTCTTT. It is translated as CASSPRRGTKVVAFF.

Here the CDR3 DNA reads TGTGCCAGCAGTTCCCCCGGGGGACAGGGGGGTGATGAGCAGTTCTTC. This codes for CASSSPGGQGGDEQFF. The V and J genes are TRBV28 and TRBJ2-1; 11 positions match TRBD1. Looked up from germline, CDR1 is MDHEN and CDR2 is SYDVKM. With 4 bases clipped from V and 8 bases from J, the junction kept 10 bases outside the gene matches. The CDR3 covers 16 residues.

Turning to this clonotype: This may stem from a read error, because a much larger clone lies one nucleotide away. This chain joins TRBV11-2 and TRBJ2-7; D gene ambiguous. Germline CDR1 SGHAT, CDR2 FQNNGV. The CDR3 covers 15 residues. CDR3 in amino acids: CASGLEVTFSYEQYF. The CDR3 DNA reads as TGTGCCAGCGGCTTAGAAGTGACTTTCTCCTACGAGCAGTACTTC.

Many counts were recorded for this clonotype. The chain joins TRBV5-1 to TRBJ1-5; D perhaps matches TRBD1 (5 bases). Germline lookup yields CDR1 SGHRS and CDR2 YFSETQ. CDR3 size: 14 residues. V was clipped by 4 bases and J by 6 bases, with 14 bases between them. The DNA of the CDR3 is TGCGCCAGCAGCCCCGGGACGGAGTCTCAGCCCCAGCATTTT. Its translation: CASSPGTESQPQHF.

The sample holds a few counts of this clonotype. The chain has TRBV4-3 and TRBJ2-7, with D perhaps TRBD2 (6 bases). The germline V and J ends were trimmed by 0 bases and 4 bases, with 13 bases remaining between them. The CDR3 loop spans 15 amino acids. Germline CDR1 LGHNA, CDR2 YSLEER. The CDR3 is CASSQERDSYYEQYF. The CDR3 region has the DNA TGCGCCAGCAGCCAAGAACGGGACTCCTATTACGAGCAGTACTTC.

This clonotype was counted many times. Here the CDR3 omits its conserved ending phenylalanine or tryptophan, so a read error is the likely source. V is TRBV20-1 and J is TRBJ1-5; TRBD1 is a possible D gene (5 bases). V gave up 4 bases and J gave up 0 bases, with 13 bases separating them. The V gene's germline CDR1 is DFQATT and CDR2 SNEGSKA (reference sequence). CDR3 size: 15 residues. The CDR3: CSANLGGYSNQPQHL. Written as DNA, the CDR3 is TGCAGTGCTAATCTGGGGGGTTATAGCAATCAGCCCCAGCATCTT.

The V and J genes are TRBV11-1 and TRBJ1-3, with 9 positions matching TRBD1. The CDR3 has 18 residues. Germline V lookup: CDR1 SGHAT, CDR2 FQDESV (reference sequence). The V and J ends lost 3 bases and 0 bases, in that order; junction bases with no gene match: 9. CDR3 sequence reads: CASSFPGQGSLSGNTIYF. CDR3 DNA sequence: TGTGCCAGCAGCTTTCCGGGACAGGGTTCTCTCTCTGGAAACACCATATATTTT.

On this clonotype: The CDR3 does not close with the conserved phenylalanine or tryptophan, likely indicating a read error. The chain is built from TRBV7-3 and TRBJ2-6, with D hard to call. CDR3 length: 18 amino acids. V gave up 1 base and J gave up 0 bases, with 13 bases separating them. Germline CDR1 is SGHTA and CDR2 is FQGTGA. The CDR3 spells CASSLRSVRASGANVLTI. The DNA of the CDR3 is TGTGCCAGCAGCTTAAGGTCTGTACGGGCCTCTGGGGCCAACGTCCTGACTATC.

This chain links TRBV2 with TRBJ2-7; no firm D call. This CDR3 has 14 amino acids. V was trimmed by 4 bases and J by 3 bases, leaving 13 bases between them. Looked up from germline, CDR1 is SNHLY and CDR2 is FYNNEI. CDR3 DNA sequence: TGTGCCAGCAGTGGGTGGTCCGGAGACTACGAGCAGTACTTC. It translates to CASSGWSGDYEQYF.

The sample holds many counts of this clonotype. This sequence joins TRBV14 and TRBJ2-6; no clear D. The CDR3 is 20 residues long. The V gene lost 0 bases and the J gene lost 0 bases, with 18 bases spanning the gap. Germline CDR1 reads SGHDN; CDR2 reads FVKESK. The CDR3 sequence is CASSQENLPTKISGANVLTF. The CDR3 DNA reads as TGTGCCAGCAGCCAAGAGAATCTACCAACCAAGATCTCTGGGGCCAACGTCCTGACTTTC.

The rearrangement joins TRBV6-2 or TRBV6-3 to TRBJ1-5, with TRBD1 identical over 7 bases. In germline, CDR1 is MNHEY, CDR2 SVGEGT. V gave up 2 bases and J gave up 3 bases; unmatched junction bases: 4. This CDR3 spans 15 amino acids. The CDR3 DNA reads TGTGCCAGCAGTTACCCGACAGGGTACAATCAGCCCCAGCATTTT. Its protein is CASSYPTGYNQPQHF.

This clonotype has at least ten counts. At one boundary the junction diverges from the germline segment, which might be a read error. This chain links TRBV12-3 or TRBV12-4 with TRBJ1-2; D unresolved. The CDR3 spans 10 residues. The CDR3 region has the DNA TGTGCCAGCAGTGTGGCCGGGTTATCCTTC. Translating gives CASSVAGLSF.

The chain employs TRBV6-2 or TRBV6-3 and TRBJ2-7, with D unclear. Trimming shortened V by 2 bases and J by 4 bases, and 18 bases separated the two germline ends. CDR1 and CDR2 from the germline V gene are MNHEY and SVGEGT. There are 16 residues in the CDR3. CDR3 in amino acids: CASSYRGRYPTYEQYF. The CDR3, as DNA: TGTGCCAGCAGTTACCGCGGCAGATACCCAACTTACGAGCAGTACTTC.

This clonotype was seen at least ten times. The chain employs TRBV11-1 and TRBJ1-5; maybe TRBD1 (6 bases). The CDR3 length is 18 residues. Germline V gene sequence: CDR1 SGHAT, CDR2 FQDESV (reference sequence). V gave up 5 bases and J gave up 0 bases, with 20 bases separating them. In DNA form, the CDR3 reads TGTGCCAGCAGCCCCGCGGTTACAGGGCCTCTTAGCAATCAGCCCCAGCATTTT. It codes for CASSPAVTGPLSNQPQHF.

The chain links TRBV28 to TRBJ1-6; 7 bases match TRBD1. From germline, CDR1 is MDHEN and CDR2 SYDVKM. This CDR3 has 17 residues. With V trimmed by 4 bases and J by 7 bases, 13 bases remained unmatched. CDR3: CASSSWGQNVRNSPLHF. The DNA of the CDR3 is TGTGCCAGCAGTTCTTGGGGACAGAATGTTAGGAATTCACCCCTCCACTTT. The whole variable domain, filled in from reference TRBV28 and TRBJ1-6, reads DVKVTQSSRYLVKRTGEKVFLECVQDMDHENMFWYRQDPGLGLRLIYFSYDVKMKEKGDIPEGYSVSREKKERFSLILESASTNQTSMYLCASSSWGQNVRNSPLHFGNGTRLTVT.

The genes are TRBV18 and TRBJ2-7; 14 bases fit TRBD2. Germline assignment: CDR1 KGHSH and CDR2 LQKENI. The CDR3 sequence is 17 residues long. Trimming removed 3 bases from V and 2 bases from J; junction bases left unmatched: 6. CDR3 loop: CASSPGLAGESTYEQYF. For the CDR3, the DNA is TGTGCCAGCTCACCGGGACTAGCGGGAGAATCAACCTACGAGCAGTACTTC.

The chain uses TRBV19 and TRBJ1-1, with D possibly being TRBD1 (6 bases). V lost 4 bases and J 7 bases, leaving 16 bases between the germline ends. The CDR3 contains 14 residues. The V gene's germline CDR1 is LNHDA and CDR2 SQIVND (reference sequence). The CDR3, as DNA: TGTGCCAGTAGTACCTTTACAGGGAGCTGTGAAGCTTTCTTT. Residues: CASSTFTGSCEAFF.

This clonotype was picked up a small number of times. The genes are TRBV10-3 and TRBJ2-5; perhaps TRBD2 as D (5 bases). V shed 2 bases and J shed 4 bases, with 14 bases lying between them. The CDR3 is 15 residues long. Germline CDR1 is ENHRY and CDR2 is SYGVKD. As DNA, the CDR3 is TGTGCCATCAGTGAGGGATACGAAGGGAGAGAGACCCAGTACTTC. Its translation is CAISEGYEGRETQYF.

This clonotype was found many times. CDR3 in amino acids: CAWSFTWDRESEAFF. CDR3 nucleotide sequence: TGTGCCTGGAGTTTTACGTGGGACAGGGAATCTGAAGCTTTCTTT. The V and J genes are TRBV30 and TRBJ1-1; 9 bases are shared with TRBD1. Germline V gene data show CDR1 as GTSNPN and CDR2 as SVGIG (reference sequence). The CDR3 length is 15 residues. V lost 2 bases and J lost 6; bases outside the gene matches: 10.

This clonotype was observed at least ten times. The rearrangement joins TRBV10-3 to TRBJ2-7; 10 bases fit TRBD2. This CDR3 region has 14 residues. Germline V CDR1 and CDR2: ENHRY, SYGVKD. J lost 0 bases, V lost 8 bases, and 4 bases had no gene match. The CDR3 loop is CAISASGSSYEQYF. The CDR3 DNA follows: TGTGCCATCTCGGCTAGCGGGAGCTCCTACGAGCAGTACTTC.

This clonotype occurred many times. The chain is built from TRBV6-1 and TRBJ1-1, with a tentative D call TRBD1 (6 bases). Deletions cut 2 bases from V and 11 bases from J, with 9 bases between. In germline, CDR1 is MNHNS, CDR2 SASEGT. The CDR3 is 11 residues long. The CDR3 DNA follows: TGTGCCAGCAGTGAACAGGGGCGGGCTTTCTTT. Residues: CASSEQGRAFF.

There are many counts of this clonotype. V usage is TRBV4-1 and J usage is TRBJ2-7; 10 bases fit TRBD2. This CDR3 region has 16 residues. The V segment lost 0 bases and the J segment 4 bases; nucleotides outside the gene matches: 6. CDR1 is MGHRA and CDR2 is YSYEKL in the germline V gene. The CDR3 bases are TGCGCCAGCAGCCAAGAGCCTAGCGGGAGAGGGTACGAGCAGTACTTC. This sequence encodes CASSQEPSGRGYEQYF.

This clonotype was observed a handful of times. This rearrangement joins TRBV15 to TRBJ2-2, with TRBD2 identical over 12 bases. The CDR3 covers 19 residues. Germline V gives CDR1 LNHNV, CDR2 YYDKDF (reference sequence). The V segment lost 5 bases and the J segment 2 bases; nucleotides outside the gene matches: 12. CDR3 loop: CATSPGPLAGGGNTGELFF. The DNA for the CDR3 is TGTGCCACCAGCCCCGGCCCTCTAGCGGGAGGGGGAAACACCGGGGAGCTGTTTTTT.

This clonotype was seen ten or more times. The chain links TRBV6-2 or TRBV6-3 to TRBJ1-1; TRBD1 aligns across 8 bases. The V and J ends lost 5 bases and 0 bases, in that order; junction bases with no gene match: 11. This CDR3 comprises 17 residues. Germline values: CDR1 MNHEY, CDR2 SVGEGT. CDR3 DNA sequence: TGTGCCAGCAGTCCGACCGGGACAGGCCTCATGAACACTGAAGCTTTCTTT. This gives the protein CASSPTGTGLMNTEAFF.

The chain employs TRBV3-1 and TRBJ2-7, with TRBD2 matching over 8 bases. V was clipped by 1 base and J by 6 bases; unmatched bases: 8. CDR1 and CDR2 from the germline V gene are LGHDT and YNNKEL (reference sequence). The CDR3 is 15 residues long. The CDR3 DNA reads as TGTGCCAGCAGCCAAGTCGGGAGCGGGAGTTTCGAGCAGTACTTC. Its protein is CASSQVGSGSFEQYF.

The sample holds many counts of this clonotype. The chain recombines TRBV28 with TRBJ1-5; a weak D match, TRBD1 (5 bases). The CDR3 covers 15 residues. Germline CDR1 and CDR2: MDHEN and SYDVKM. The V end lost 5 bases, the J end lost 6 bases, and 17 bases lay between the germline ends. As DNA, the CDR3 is TGTGCCAGCAGTCCCCAGGGCTCGGCGGGTCAGCCCCAGCATTTT. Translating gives CASSPQGSAGQPQHF.

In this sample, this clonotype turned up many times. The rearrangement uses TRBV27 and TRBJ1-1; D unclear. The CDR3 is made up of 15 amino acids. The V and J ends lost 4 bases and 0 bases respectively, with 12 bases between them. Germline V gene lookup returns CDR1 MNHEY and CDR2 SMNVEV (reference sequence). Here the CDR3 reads CASSSLMGLNTEAFF. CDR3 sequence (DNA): TGTGCCAGCAGTTCCCTTATGGGCCTGAACACTGAAGCTTTCTTT.

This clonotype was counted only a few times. CDR3 loop: CASSQEGQGARNYGYTF. In DNA, the CDR3 is TGCGCCAGCAGCCAAGAGGGACAGGGGGCGCGGAACTATGGCTACACCTTC. V is TRBV4-1 and J is TRBJ1-2; 12 bases map to TRBD1. V lost 0 bases to trimming and J lost 2 bases; unmatched junction nucleotides: 4. The germline V gene encodes CDR1 MGHRA and CDR2 YSYEKL. The CDR3 is 17 residues long.

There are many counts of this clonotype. The CDR3 nucleotides read TGTGCCAGCAGGTCGTCCGGGACAGGGGGCCGCTCTGGAAACACCATATATTTT. This encodes CASRSSGTGGRSGNTIYF. The chain carries TRBV2 and TRBJ1-3; 12 nucleotides match TRBD1. V trimming: 6 bases; J trimming: 0 bases; junction bases outside the gene matches: 9. The length of the CDR3 is 18 residues. The germline CDR1 and CDR2 sequences are SNHLY and FYNNEI.

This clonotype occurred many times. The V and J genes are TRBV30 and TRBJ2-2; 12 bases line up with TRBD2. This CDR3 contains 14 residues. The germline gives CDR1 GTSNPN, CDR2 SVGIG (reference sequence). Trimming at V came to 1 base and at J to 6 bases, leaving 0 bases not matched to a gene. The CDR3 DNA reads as TGTGCCTGGAGTGGACTAGCGGGAGCCGGGGAGCTGTTTTTT. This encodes CAWSGLAGAGELFF.

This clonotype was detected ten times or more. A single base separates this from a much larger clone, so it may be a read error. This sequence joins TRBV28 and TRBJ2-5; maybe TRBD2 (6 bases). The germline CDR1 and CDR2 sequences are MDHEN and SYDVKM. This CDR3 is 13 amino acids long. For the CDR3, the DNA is TGTGCCGGCAGCCATGGACTACAAGAGACCCAGTACTTC. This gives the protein CAGSHGLQETQYF.